This T cell receptor beta chain was identified during a study of cytomegalovirus exposure and HLA in healthy donors. Both 60 Vbeta primers and 13 Jbeta primers went into the PCR. Generated by immunoSEQ multiplex PCR, the TCRdb table keeps only in-frame clones and is missing some. The data contain 93,000 or so clones, just under 85% of them seen just once; the ten biggest clones take up about 5.6%. The sequenced sample consisted of PBMCs. This sequence originates from a woman in her late teens or twenties in good health and CMV-seropositive.

The CDR3 sequence: CASSLAAGEQYF. CDR3 nucleotides: TGTGCCAGCAGCTTAGCAGCGGGCGAGCAGTACTTC. The rearrangement uses TRBV7-6 and TRBJ2-7; D possibly corresponds to TRBD2 (6 bases). Germline V CDR1 and CDR2: SGHVS, FNYEAQ. The CDR3 spans 12 residues. With 0 bases removed from V and 6 bases from J, the gap between germline ends came to 6 bases.